The 19 T cell receptor beta chains presented below share a single source sample, sequenced in a study of cytomegalovirus exposure and HLA in healthy donors. Primers for the PCR totalled 60 Vbeta and 13 Jbeta. TCRdb keeps only in-frame clones here, not all; method: immunoSEQ multiplex PCR. Of roughly 130,000 clones listed, approximately 88% are singletons. Sample: PBMCs. Source of these receptors: a woman in her forties in good health and CMV-seronegative.

V gene TRBV13 combines with J gene TRBJ2-3; TRBD2 matches at 11 bases. The V gene's germline CDR1 is PRHDT and CDR2 FYEKMQ (reference sequence). V gave up 6 bases and J gave up 6 bases; unmatched junction bases: 5. The CDR3 is made up of 14 amino acids. The chain's CDR3 is CASRQTSGSDTQYF. The CDR3 DNA follows: TGTGCCAGCAGACAAACTAGCGGGAGTGATACGCAGTATTTT.

This clone appeared once. This sequence joins TRBV6-5 and TRBJ1-3; possibly TRBD1 for D (6 bases). The germline V gene has CDR1 MNHEY and CDR2 SVGAGI. Trimming cost V 5 bases and J 0 bases, with 11 bases left between them. The CDR3 extends over 15 amino acids. CDR3 bases: TGTGCCAGCAGTCTGGGGGGGCTCTCTGGAAACACCATATATTTT. Protein sequence: CASSLGGLSGNTIYF.

The chain is built from TRBV5-6 and TRBJ2-1, with TRBD1 as a possible D gene (5 bases). The CDR3 totals 11 residues. The germline gives CDR1 SGHDT, CDR2 YYEEEE. The V and J ends lost 7 bases and 4 bases respectively, with 6 bases between them. The CDR3 sequence is CASRQYNEQFF. The CDR3 DNA sequence: TGTGCCAGCCGACAGTACAATGAGCAGTTCTTC.

The chain has TRBV10-1 and TRBJ2-1; a possible D gene is TRBD2 (6 bases). CDR1 WNHNN and CDR2 SYGVQD come from the germline V gene (reference sequence). The CDR3 runs 19 residues. V was cut by 6 bases and J by 2 bases, with 26 bases left in between. The CDR3 loop is CASRKRPDLAVGPYNEQFF. DNA for the CDR3: TGCGCCAGCAGAAAACGTCCCGATTTAGCGGTGGGCCCCTACAATGAGCAGTTCTTC.

The chain recombines TRBV5-1 with TRBJ1-1, with D possibly being TRBD1 (5 bases). The V end was cut by 1 base, the J end by 3 bases, with 16 bases between. Germline CDR1 and CDR2: SGHRS and YFSETQ. The CDR3 length is 16 residues. The CDR3 bases are TGCGCCAGCAGCTTGTTGGGGCTGCCTGGGGACACTGAAGCTTTCTTT. It yields the protein CASSLLGLPGDTEAFF.

The chain uses TRBV10-2 and TRBJ2-7; 7 bases agree with TRBD1. The CDR3 consists of 14 residues. Germline V CDR1 and CDR2: WSHSY, SAAADI. With 6 bases clipped from V and 3 bases from J, the junction kept 8 bases outside the gene matches. The CDR3 DNA is TGCGCCAGCAGAGGGGGCCTGGTGGACTACGAGCAGTACTTC. Translating it yields CASRGGLVDYEQYF.

The chain carries TRBV7-9 and TRBJ2-3, with a tentative D call TRBD2 (6 bases). Germline V gene lookup returns CDR1 SEHNR and CDR2 FQNEAQ (reference sequence). V gave up 0 bases and J gave up 3 bases, with 7 bases separating them. The length of the CDR3 is 14 residues. CDR3 DNA: TGTGCCAGCAGCTTAGCGGGAGGTACAGATACGCAGTATTTT. Protein product: CASSLAGGTDTQYF.

The CDR3 protein is CASSLQVSYEQYF. The DNA of the CDR3 is TGCGCCAGCAGCTTGCAGGTGTCCTACGAGCAGTACTTC. The rearrangement uses TRBV5-1 and TRBJ2-7; D gene unclear. Germline V gene lookup returns CDR1 SGHRS and CDR2 YFSETQ. V shed 1 base and J shed 1 base, with 6 bases lying between them. CDR3 length: 13 amino acids.

Concerning this clone itself: A read error may account for a junction end that differs from germline. V usage is TRBV7-9 and J usage is TRBJ1-1; the D is unclear. CDR1 and CDR2 (germline): SEHNR, FQNEAQ (reference sequence). The CDR3 extends over 12 amino acids. CDR3 loop: CSSSQTNTEAFF. In DNA form, the CDR3 reads TGTTCCAGCAGCCAAACTAACACTGAAGCTTTCTTT.

The gene calls are TRBV4-1 and TRBJ2-1; 7 bases align to TRBD1. CDR1 and CDR2 from the germline V gene are MGHRA and YSYEKL. Unmatched junction bases numbered 10, after V lost 0 bases and J lost 11 bases. This CDR3 region has 15 residues. The CDR3 reads CASSQDEGAHLQQFF. The CDR3 nucleotides are TGCGCCAGCAGCCAAGACGAGGGGGCCCATCTTCAGCAGTTCTTC.

This sequence joins TRBV7-2 and TRBJ2-4, with 8 bases lining up with TRBD1. The CDR3 totals 14 residues. Germline CDR1 and CDR2: SGHTA and FQGNSA. J was trimmed by 6 bases and V by 3 bases; bases with no gene match: 4. The CDR3 DNA is TGTGCCAGCAGCTTGCGTGGACAGGGAAACATTCAGTACTTC. Its translation: CASSLRGQGNIQYF.

CDR3 coding DNA: TGTGCCAGCAGCTCTAAGGGAGTGGCGGGAGCTGGGGAGCTGTTTTTT. Translating it yields CASSSKGVAGAGELFF. V usage is TRBV7-2 and J usage is TRBJ2-2; the match to TRBD2 covers 7 bases. This CDR3 contains 16 residues. The V and J ends lost 4 bases and 8 bases, in that order; junction bases with no gene match: 13. Germline CDR1 and CDR2: SGHTA and FQGNSA.

The table lists this clone with a count of one. The J gene is TRBJ1-1, the V gene TRBV11-2, with 7 bases aligning to TRBD1. This CDR3 is 14 amino acids long. Unmatched junction bases numbered 8, after V lost 5 bases and J lost 5 bases. Germline V gene sequence: CDR1 SGHAT, CDR2 FQNNGV. The CDR3 loop reads CASSRKTGFTEAFF. The CDR3 DNA reads as TGTGCCAGCAGCCGTAAGACAGGGTTTACTGAAGCTTTCTTT.

This chain joins TRBV5-1 and TRBJ2-3; 15 bases agree with TRBD2. V shed 3 bases and J 6 bases; nucleotides not matched to a gene: 5. The CDR3 has 16 amino acids. Germline CDR1 SGHRS, CDR2 YFSETQ. Written as DNA, the CDR3 is TGCGCCAGCAGCTCGGGACTAGCGGGAGGTCAGGATACGCAGTATTTT. Its translation: CASSSGLAGGQDTQYF.

This rearrangement joins TRBV5-1 to TRBJ2-5, with a possible D match to TRBD1 (5 bases). CDR3 length: 15 amino acids. V lost 2 bases to trimming and J lost 5 bases, with 16 bases between them. The germline V gene encodes CDR1 SGHRS and CDR2 YFSETQ. CDR3 amino acids: CASSLHMGQLETQYF. In nucleotides, the CDR3 is TGCGCCAGCAGCTTACACATGGGGCAGTTGGAGACCCAGTACTTC.

This rearrangement joins TRBV27 to TRBJ1-2, with D possibly matching TRBD1 (5 bases). Germline V lookup: CDR1 MNHEY, CDR2 SMNVEV (reference sequence). The V end lost 2 bases, the J end lost 4 bases, and 11 bases lay between the germline ends. This CDR3 is 14 amino acids long. CDR3 nucleotide sequence: TGTGCCAGCAGTTTAAATGGAGGGGCCTATGGCTACACCTTC. Amino acids: CASSLNGGAYGYTF.

The chain combines TRBV28 with TRBJ1-1; D not certain. CDR1 and CDR2 from the germline V gene are MDHEN and SYDVKM. This CDR3 has 12 amino acids. Trimming removed 5 bases from V and 8 bases from J, with 12 bases in between. CDR3 residues: CASSPVTQEAFF. The CDR3 coding sequence is TGTGCCAGCAGTCCAGTTACACAGGAAGCTTTCTTT.

V is TRBV11-2 and J is TRBJ2-3; no clear D. Germline V CDR1 and CDR2: SGHAT, FQNNGV. V was trimmed by 5 bases and J by 0 bases, leaving 3 bases between them. The CDR3 has 12 amino acids. CDR3: CASSPSTDTQYF. The CDR3 DNA reads TGTGCCAGCAGCCCTAGCACAGATACGCAGTATTTT.

The chain uses TRBV19 and TRBJ2-1; 7 nucleotides agree with TRBD1. Germline V gene lookup returns CDR1 LNHDA and CDR2 SQIVND (reference sequence). With 3 bases clipped from V and 0 bases from J, the junction kept 2 bases outside the gene matches. This CDR3 is 15 amino acids long. CDR3 DNA sequence: TGTGCCAGTAGTATCACAGGGGTCTCCTACAATGAGCAGTTCTTC. Translating gives CASSITGVSYNEQFF.